This T cell receptor beta chain was obtained from a study of blood T cell repertoires in COVID-19. Study in general: Sites in the United States, Italy and Spain provided acute and convalescent COVID-19 samples.

This table comes from immunoSEQ multiplex PCR, and its TCRdb copy is limited to in-frame clones, with some not included. This table has approximately 100,000 clones, roughly 80% appearing once. CDR3 length equals 13 residues. CDR1 is MNHEY and CDR2 is SVGAGI in the germline V gene. V was pared by 7 bases and J by 0 bases, with 10 bases between. This receptor was identified in a man in his 70s with active or convalescent COVID-19. V is TRBV6-5 and J is TRBJ2-7; D might be TRBD2 (5 bases). What was sequenced was peripheral blood. CDR3 sequence: CASTRTFSYEQYF. The CDR3 DNA is TGTGCCAGCACCAGGACTTTCTCCTACGAGCAGTACTTC.